This entry is about one T cell receptor beta chain. Its specificity is unknown. TCRdb fed the reads into MiXCR, producing one record per CDR3 protein. The table has hundreds of thousands of distinct CDR3 sequences, about 8.8% seen once. The data were taken from a study of T cell repertoires in cytomegalovirus infection. As for the study in general: Matching HLA type and CMV infection were both indicated by public TCR beta signatures.

Study-wide results and caveats: Across the ex vivo response, the dominant clonotypes were HLA-C-restricted CMV-specific TCR beta clonotypes. Identification of carriers of CMV plus the relevant HLA was achieved through cumulative public TCR beta family frequency.

Germline loops: CDR1 PRHDT, CDR2 FYEKMQ (reference sequence). Trimming removed 4 bases from V and 6 bases from J, with 6 bases in between. The CDR3 loop spans 12 amino acids. The sequence derives from a human donor in good health (CMV status not recorded). Some clones in this sample may be carry-over from other donors' samples. The specimen was PBMCs. V and J are TRBV13 and TRBJ2-2, with D uncertain. The CDR3 sequence is CASSWSPGELFF. The CDR3 DNA follows: TGTGCCAGCAGCTGGAGTCCCGGGGAGCTGTTTTTT. The whole variable domain, remainder taken from reference TRBV13 and TRBJ2-2, is AAGVIQSPRHLIKEKRETATLKCYPIPRHDTVYWYQQGPGQDPQFLISFYEKMQSDKGSIPDRFSAQQFSDYHSELNMSSLELGDSALYFCASSWSPGELFFGEGSRLTVL.